This T cell receptor beta chain was captured in a study of shared T cell receptors in the human thymus. Between the trimmed V and J ends, which lost 8 bases and 0 bases, there was a span of 11 bases. Per the germline V gene, CDR1 is MNHNS and CDR2 is SASEGT. This CDR3 comprises 13 residues. Libraries were prepared by immunoSEQ multiplex PCR; TCRdb keeps only in-frame clonotypes and omits some of them. The sample consists of approximately 490,000 clones, around 82% of them appearing once. These same records also appear under a second study, on human thymus T cells. That work contributes: Seemingly biased V and J gene usage marked thymic and blood repertoires.

The receptor's source is a boy under two years old with a congenital heart defect. The rearrangement joins TRBV6-1 to TRBJ2-7; maybe TRBD1 (5 bases). The specimen was thymocytes. CDR3 DNA: TGTGCCAGCGGGCGACAGTTCTCCTACGAGCAGTACTTC. Translation: CASGRQFSYEQYF.